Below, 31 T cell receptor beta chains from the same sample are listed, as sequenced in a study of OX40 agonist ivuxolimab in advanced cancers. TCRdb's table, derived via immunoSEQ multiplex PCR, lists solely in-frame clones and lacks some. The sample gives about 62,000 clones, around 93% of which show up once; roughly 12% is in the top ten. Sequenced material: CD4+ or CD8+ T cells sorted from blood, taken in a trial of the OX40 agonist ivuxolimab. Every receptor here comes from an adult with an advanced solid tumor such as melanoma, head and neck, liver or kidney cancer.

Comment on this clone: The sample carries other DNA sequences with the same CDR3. The chain's CDR3 is CASSLGNQPQHF. CDR3 sequence (DNA): TGTGCCAGCAGCTTGGGGAATCAGCCCCAGCATTTT. The V call is TRBV5-6, the J call TRBJ1-5; no reliable D call. V was cut by 0 bases and J by 4 bases, with 2 bases left in between. From germline, CDR1 is SGHDT and CDR2 YYEEEE. The CDR3 runs 12 residues.

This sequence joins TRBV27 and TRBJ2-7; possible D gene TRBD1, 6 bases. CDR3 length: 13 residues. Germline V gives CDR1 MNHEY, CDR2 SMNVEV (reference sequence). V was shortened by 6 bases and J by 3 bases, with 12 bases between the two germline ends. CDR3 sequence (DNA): TGTGCCAGCAGACCACAGGGATTCTACGAGCAGTACTTC. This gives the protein CASRPQGFYEQYF.

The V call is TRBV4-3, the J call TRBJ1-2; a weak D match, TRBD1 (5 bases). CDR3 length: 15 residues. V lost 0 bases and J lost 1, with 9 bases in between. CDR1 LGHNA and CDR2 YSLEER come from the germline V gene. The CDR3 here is CASSQEVTVNYGYTF. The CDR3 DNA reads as TGCGCCAGCAGCCAAGAGGTGACAGTTAACTATGGCTACACCTTC.

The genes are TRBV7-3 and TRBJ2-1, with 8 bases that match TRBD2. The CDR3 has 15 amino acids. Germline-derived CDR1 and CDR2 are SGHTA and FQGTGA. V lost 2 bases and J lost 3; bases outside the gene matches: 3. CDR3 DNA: TGTGCCAGCAGCTTACGGGGGGGTGACTACAATGAGCAGTTCTTC. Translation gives CASSLRGGDYNEQFF.

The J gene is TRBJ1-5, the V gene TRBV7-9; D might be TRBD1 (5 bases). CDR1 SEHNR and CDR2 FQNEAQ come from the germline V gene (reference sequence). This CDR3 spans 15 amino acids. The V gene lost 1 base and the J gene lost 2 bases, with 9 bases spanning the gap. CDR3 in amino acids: CASSLGGFGNQPQHF. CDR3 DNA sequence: TGTGCCAGCAGCTTAGGGGGGTTTGGCAATCAGCCCCAGCATTTT. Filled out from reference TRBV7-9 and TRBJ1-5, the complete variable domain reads DTGVSQNPRHKITKRGQNVTFRCDPISEHNRLYWYRQTLGQGPEFLTYFQNEAQLEKSRLLSDRFSAERPKGSFSTLEIQRTEQGDSAMYLCASSLGGFGNQPQHFGDGTRLSIL.

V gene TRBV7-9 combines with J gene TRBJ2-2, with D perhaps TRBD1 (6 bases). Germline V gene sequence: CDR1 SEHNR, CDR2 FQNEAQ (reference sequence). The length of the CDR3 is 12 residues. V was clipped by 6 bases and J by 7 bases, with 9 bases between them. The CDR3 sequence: CASSPDSGELFF. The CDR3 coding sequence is TGTGCCAGCAGTCCGGACAGCGGGGAGCTGTTTTTT.

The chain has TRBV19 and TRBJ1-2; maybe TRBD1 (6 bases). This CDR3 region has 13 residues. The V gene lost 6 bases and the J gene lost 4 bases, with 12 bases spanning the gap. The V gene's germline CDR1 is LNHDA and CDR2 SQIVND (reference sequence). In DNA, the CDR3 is TGTGCCAGTAGCTTTGGACAGCCCTATGGCTACACCTTC. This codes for CASSFGQPYGYTF.

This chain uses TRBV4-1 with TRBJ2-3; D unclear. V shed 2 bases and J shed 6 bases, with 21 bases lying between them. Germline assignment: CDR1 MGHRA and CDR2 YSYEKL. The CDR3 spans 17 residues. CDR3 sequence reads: CASSQKIGLPPLDTQYF. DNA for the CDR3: TGCGCCAGCAGCCAAAAAATTGGCCTCCCGCCATTGGATACGCAGTATTTT.

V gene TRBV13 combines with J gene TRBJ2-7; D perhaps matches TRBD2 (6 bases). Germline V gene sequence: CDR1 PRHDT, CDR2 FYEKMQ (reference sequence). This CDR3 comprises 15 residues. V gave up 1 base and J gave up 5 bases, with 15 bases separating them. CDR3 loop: CASSLAGEAGDEQYF. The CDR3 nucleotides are TGTGCCAGCAGCTTAGCCGGGGAAGCGGGCGACGAGCAGTACTTC.

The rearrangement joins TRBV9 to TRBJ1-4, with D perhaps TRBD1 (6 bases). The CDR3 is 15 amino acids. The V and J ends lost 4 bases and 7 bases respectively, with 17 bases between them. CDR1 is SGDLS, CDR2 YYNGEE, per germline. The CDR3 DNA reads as TGTGCCAGCAGCATTTGGGGGGCCCAGGGTGAAAAACTGTTTTTT. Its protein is CASSIWGAQGEKLFF.

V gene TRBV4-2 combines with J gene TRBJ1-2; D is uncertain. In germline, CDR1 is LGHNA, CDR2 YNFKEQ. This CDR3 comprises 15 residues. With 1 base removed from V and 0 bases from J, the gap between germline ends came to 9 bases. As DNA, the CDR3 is TGTGCCAGCAGCCAAGTTCCAGGCTCTAACTATGGCTACACCTTC. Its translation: CASSQVPGSNYGYTF.

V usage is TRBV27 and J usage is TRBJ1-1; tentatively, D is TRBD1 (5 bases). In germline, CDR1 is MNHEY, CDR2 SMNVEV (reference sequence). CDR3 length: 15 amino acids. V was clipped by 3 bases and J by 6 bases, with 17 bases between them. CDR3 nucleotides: TGTGCCAGCAGTTTTGTTACAGGTTCACGGGCTGAAGCTTTCTTT. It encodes CASSFVTGSRAEAFF.

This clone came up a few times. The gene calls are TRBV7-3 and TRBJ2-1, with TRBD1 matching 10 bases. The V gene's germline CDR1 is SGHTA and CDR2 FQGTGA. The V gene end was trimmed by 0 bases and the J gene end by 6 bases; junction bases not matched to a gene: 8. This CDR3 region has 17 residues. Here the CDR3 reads CASSLTPGTGVFNEQFF. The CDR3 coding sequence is TGTGCCAGCAGCTTAACCCCCGGGACAGGGGTCTTCAATGAGCAGTTCTTC. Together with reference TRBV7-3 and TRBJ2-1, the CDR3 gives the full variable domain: GAGVSQTPSNKVTEKGKYVELRCDPISGHTALYWYRQSLGQGPEFLIYFQGTGAADDSGLPNDRFFAVRPEGSVSTLKIQRTERGDSAVYLCASSLTPGTGVFNEQFFGPGTRLTVL.

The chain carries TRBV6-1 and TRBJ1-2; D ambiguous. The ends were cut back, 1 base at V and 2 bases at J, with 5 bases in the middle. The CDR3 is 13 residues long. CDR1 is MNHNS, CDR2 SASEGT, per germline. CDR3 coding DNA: TGTGCCAGCAGTGAAGGCTGGAACTATGGCTACACCTTC. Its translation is CASSEGWNYGYTF.

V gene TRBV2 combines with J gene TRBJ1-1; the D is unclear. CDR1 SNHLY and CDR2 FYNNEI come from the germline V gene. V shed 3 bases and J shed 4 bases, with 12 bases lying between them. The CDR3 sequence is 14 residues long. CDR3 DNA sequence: TGTGCCAGCAGTGACCCCGGACGACCCACTGAAGCTTTCTTT. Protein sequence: CASSDPGRPTEAFF.

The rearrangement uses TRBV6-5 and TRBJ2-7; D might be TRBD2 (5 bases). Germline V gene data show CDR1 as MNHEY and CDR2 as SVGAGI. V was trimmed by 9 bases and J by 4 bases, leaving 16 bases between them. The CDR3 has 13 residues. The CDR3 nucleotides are TGTGCCAGTAGGCCCGGACTTTTTTACGAGCAGTACTTC. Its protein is CASRPGLFYEQYF.

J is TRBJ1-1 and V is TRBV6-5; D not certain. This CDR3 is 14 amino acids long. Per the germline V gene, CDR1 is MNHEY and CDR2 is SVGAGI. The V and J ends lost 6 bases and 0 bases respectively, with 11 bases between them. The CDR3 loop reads CASSTTHVNTEAFF. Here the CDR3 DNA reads TGTGCCAGCAGCACGACACACGTGAACACTGAAGCTTTCTTT.

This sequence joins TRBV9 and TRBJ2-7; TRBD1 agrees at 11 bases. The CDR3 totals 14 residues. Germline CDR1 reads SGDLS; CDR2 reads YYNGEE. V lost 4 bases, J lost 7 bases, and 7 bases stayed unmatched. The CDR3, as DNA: TGTGCCAGCAGCCCAACGGGACAGGGGGTTGAGCAGTACTTC. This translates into CASSPTGQGVEQYF. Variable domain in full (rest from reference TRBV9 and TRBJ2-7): DSGVTQTPKHLITATGQRVTLRCSPRSGDLSVYWYQQSLDQGLQFLIQYYNGEERAKGNILERFSAQQFPDLHSELNLSSLELGDSALYFCASSPTGQGVEQYFGPGTRLTVT.

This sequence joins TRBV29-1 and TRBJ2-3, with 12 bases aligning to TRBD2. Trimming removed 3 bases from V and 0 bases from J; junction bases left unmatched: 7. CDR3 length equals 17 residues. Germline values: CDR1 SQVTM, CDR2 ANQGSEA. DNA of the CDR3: TGCAGCGTTGACAAAACTAGCGGGAGGACTAGCACAGATACGCAGTATTTT. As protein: CSVDKTSGRTSTDTQYF.

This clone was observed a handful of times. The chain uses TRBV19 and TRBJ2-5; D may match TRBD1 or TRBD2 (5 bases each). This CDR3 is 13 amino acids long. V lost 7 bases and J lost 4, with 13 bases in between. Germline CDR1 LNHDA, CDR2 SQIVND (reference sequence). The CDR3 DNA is TGTGCCAGTACGGGGACCGACTTAGAGACCCAGTACTTC. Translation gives CASTGTDLETQYF.

The CDR3 protein is CASQAETYEQYF. CDR3 DNA sequence: TGTGCCAGTCAGGCAGAAACCTACGAGCAGTACTTC. The chain recombines TRBV19 with TRBJ2-7; D gene ambiguous. V shed 8 bases and J shed 2 bases, with 10 bases lying between them. This CDR3 is built from 12 residues. Germline V gives CDR1 LNHDA, CDR2 SQIVND (reference sequence). Filled out from reference TRBV19 and TRBJ2-7, the complete variable domain reads DGGITQSPKYLFRKEGQNVTLSCEQNLNHDAMYWYRQDPGQGLRLIYYSQIVNDFQKGDIAEGYSVSREKKESFPLTVTSAQKNPTAFYLCASQAETYEQYFGPGTRLTVT.

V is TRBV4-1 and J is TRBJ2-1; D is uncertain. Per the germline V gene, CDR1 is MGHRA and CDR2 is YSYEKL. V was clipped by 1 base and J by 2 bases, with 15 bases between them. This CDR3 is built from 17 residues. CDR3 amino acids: CASSQGGIAGPYNEQFF. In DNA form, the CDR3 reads TGCGCCAGCAGCCAAGGGGGAATAGCAGGACCCTACAATGAGCAGTTCTTC.

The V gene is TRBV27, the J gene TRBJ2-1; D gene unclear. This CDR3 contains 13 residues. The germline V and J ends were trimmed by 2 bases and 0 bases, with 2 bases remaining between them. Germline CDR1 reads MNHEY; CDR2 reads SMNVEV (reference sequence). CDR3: CASSLGSYNEQFF. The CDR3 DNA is TGTGCCAGCAGTTTAGGCTCCTACAATGAGCAGTTCTTC.

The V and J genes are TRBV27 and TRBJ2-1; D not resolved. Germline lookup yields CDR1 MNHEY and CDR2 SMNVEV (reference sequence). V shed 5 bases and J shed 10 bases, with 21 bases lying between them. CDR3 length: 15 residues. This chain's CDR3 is CASSPHSGPQIEQFF. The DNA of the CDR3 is TGTGCCAGCAGTCCCCACTCCGGGCCCCAAATAGAGCAGTTCTTC.

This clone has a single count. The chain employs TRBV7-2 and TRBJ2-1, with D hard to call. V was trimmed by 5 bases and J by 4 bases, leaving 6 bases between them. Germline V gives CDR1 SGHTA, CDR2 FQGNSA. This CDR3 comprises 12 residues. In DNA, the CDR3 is TGTGCCAGCAGCCATACATACAATGAGCAGTTCTTC. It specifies CASSHTYNEQFF.

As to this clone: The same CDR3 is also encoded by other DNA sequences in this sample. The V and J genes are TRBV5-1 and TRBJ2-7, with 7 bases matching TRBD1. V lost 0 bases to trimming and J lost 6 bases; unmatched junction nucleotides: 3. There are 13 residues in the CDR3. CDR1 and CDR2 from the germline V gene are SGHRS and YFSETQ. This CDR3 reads CASSLGQGGEQYF. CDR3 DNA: TGCGCCAGCAGCTTGGGACAGGGCGGCGAGCAGTACTTC.

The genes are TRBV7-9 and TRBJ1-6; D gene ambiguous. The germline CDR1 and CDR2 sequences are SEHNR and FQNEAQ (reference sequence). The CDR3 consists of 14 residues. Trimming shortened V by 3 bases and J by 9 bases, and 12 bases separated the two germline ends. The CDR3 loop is CASSLEGGGSPLHF. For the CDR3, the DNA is TGTGCCAGCAGCTTGGAGGGTGGTGGTTCACCCCTCCACTTT.

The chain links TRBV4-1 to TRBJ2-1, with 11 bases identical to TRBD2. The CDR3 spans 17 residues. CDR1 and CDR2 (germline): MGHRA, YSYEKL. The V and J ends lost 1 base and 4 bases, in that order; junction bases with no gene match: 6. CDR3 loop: CASSQVAGTSGYNEQFF. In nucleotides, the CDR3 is TGCGCCAGCAGCCAAGTCGCCGGGACTAGCGGATACAATGAGCAGTTCTTC.

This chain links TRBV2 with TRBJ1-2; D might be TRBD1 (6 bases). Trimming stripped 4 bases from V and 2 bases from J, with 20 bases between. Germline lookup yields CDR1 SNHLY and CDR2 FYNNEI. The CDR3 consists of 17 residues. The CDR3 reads CASSALTGPRGNYGYTF. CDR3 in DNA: TGTGCCAGCAGTGCGTTGACAGGTCCTAGGGGAAACTATGGCTACACCTTC.

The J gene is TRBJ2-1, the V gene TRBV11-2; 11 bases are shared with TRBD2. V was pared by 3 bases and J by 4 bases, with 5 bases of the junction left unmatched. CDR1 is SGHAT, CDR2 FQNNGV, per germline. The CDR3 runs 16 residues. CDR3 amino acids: CASSFLLAGGYNEQFF. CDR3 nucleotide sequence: TGTGCCAGCAGCTTCCTTCTAGCGGGGGGATACAATGAGCAGTTCTTC.

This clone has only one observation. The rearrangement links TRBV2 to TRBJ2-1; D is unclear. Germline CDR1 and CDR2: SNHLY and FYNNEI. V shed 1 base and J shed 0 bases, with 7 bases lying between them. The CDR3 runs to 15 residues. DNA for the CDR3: TGTGCCAGCAGTGAAGTGTCAGACTCCTACAATGAGCAGTTCTTC. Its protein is CASSEVSDSYNEQFF. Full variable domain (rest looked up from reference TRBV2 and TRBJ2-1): EPEVTQTPSHQVTQMGQEVILRCVPISNHLYFYWYRQILGQKVEFLVSFYNNEISEKSEIFDDQFSVERPDGSNFTLKIRSTKLEDSAMYFCASSEVSDSYNEQFFGPGTRLTVL.